This T cell receptor (beta chain) derives from a study of blood T cell repertoires in COVID-19. Study overall: Collection of acute and convalescent COVID-19 samples took place in the United States, Italy and Spain. PBMCs, B-cell-depleted T cells, or T cells were the source of the cDNA or gDNA that made up the material.

In the authors' workflow: Reference gene primers were amplified, and this amplification served to estimate nucleated cell counts. Profiling relied on immunoSEQ multiplex PCR, and the TCRdb table lists in-frame clones only, not all of them. D and trimming come from the DNA, and the V and J calls and clone size come from that table. The sample carries about 280,000 clones, around 86% recorded once. Germline values: CDR1 LGHDT, CDR2 YNNKEL (reference sequence). V was trimmed by 4 bases and J by 2 bases, leaving 10 bases between them. The CDR3 is made up of 14 amino acids. Sequences were obtained from peripheral blood. The chain is built from TRBV3-1 (or the pseudogene TRBV3-2) and TRBJ2-3; no reliable D call. The receptor comes from a woman between 35 and 50 years old who had recovered from COVID-19. CDR3 residues: CASSPYSVTDTQYF. The CDR3 DNA reads TGTGCCAGCAGCCCGTATTCCGTCACAGATACGCAGTATTTT.